This is a list of T cell receptor beta chains from one sample in a study of T cell repertoires in cytomegalovirus infection. No antigen is known for these receptors. Using its own MiXCR run on the reads, TCRdb lists one record per CDR3 protein. The data hold about 830,000 distinct CDR3 sequences, with 32% observed a single time. The material was cultured CD8+ T cells from PBMCs, obtained from culture after CMV antigen stimulation. These receptors all stem from a human donor in good health (CMV status not recorded). Some clones in this sample may be carry-over from other donors' samples. The CDR3 runs from the conserved cysteine through the conserved F or W. D genes are given only for firm matches. Where a row states a size, it is once, few, many or the class of an expanded clone; other rows omit it.

v_call: TRBV20-1; j_call: TRBJ2-1; d_call: .; clone_size: .; cdr3_aa: CSASLGRTPYNEQFF; cdr3_nt: TGCAGTGCTAGTTTGGGGAGAACCCCCTACAATGAGCAGTTCTTC
v_call: TRBV7-3; j_call: TRBJ2-5; d_call: TRBD1; clone_size: few; cdr3_aa: CASSATGGVQETQYF; cdr3_nt: TGTGCCAGCAGCGCGACAGGGGGCGTCCAAGAGACCCAGTACTTC
v_call: TRBV6-8; j_call: TRBJ1-2; d_call: .; clone_size: .; cdr3_aa: CASSYLAGNGYTF; cdr3_nt: TGTGCCAGCAGTTACTTAGCGGGGAATGGCTACACCTTC
v_call: TRBV6-6; j_call: TRBJ1-2; d_call: .; clone_size: .; cdr3_aa: CAGNGLRAGYTF; cdr3_nt: TGTGCCGGCAACGGACTGCGCGCGGGCTACACCTTC
v_call: TRBV3-1; j_call: TRBJ2-1; d_call: TRBD2; clone_size: few; cdr3_aa: CASSRLSGGSYNEQFF; cdr3_nt: TGTGCCAGCAGCCGTCTTAGCGGGGGCTCCTACAATGAGCAGTTCTTC
v_call: TRBV4-3; j_call: TRBJ2-5; d_call: TRBD2; clone_size: few; cdr3_aa: CASSLILAGVEETQYF; cdr3_nt: TGCGCCAGCAGCCTTATTCTAGCGGGGGTGGAAGAGACCCAGTACTTC
v_call: TRBV7-6; j_call: TRBJ2-7; d_call: .; clone_size: many; cdr3_aa: CASSFGRGGEQYF; cdr3_nt: TGTGCCAGCAGCTTCGGAAGGGGCGGCGAGCAGTACTTC
v_call: TRBV5-1; j_call: TRBJ2-7; d_call: TRBD2; clone_size: .; cdr3_aa: CASSLRGDIHEQYF; cdr3_nt: TGCGCCAGCAGCTTGCGGGGGGATATCCACGAGCAGTACTTC
v_call: TRBV28; j_call: TRBJ1-5; d_call: .; clone_size: .; cdr3_aa: CASSFLDDSNQPQHF; cdr3_nt: TGTGCCAGCAGTTTTTTGGACGATAGCAATCAGCCCCAGCATTTT
v_call: TRBV7-9; j_call: TRBJ2-7; d_call: .; clone_size: .; cdr3_aa: CASSLSLSRSYEQYF; cdr3_nt: TGTGCCAGCAGCTTATCCCTGAGTCGCTCCTACGAGCAGTACTTC
v_call: TRBV6-1; j_call: TRBJ2-2; d_call: .; clone_size: .; cdr3_aa: CASRPYRLDRNTGELFF; cdr3_nt: TGTGCCAGCAGACCCTACCGGTTAGACCGGAACACCGGGGAGCTGTTTTTT
v_call: TRBV2; j_call: TRBJ2-7; d_call: .; clone_size: .; cdr3_aa: CASKGRVYEQYF; cdr3_nt: TGTGCCAGCAAGGGACGGGTCTACGAGCAGTACTTC
v_call: TRBV6-5; j_call: TRBJ2-1; d_call: .; clone_size: .; cdr3_aa: CASSYTSSSFYNEQFF; cdr3_nt: TGTGCCAGCAGTTACACGAGCAGCTCCTTCTACAATGAGCAGTTCTTC
v_call: TRBV7-9; j_call: TRBJ2-3; d_call: .; clone_size: few; cdr3_aa: CASSSGQNSITDTQYF; cdr3_nt: TGTGCCAGCAGCTCCGGACAGAACTCGATCACAGATACGCAGTATTTT
v_call: TRBV5-6; j_call: TRBJ1-1; d_call: TRBD1; clone_size: .; cdr3_aa: CASSERDRLLNTEAFF; cdr3_nt: TGTGCCAGCAGCGAGCGGGACAGGTTGTTGAACACTGAAGCTTTCTTT
v_call: TRBV7-2; j_call: TRBJ1-1; d_call: .; clone_size: many; cdr3_aa: CASTYRVGNTEAFF; cdr3_nt: TGTGCCAGCACATACAGGGTCGGGAACACTGAAGCTTTCTTT
v_call: TRBV29-1; j_call: TRBJ2-1; d_call: TRBD1; clone_size: .; cdr3_aa: CSVGVDRMTNNEQFF; cdr3_nt: TGCAGCGTTGGAGTGGACAGGATGACCAACAATGAGCAGTTCTTC
v_call: TRBV7-8; j_call: TRBJ2-2; d_call: .; clone_size: .; cdr3_aa: CASSFGRGSGELFF; cdr3_nt: TGTGCCAGCAGCTTTGGCAGGGGATCCGGGGAGCTGTTTTTT
v_call: TRBV19; j_call: TRBJ2-1; d_call: .; clone_size: .; cdr3_aa: CASSILSRGYEQFF; cdr3_nt: TGTGCCAGTAGTATTCTTTCGAGGGGCTATGAGCAGTTCTTC
v_call: TRBV10-3; j_call: TRBJ2-1; d_call: .; clone_size: .; cdr3_aa: CAISGPQVSSYNEQFF; cdr3_nt: TGTGCCATCAGTGGCCCGCAGGTGAGCTCCTACAATGAGCAGTTCTTC
v_call: TRBV7-6; j_call: TRBJ2-5; d_call: .; clone_size: many; cdr3_aa: CASSLVHSDKETQYF; cdr3_nt: TGTGCCAGCAGCTTAGTGCATTCGGATAAAGAGACCCAGTACTTC
v_call: TRBV12-5; j_call: TRBJ1-1; d_call: TRBD1; clone_size: few; cdr3_aa: CASGFPDRGAFF; cdr3_nt: TGTGCTAGTGGTTTTCCGGACAGGGGCGCTTTCTTT
v_call: TRBV12-3/TRBV12-4; j_call: TRBJ2-1; d_call: TRBD2; clone_size: many; cdr3_aa: CASSFALAGGLQEQFF; cdr3_nt: TGTGCCAGCAGTTTTGCACTAGCGGGGGGACTACAGGAGCAGTTCTTC
v_call: TRBV28; j_call: TRBJ2-1; d_call: .; clone_size: .; cdr3_aa: CASSLYRGAPSNEQFF; cdr3_nt: TGTGCCAGCAGTTTATACCGGGGGGCGCCGAGCAATGAGCAGTTCTTC
v_call: TRBV27; j_call: TRBJ1-1; d_call: .; clone_size: few; cdr3_aa: CASSLAGGGFTEAFF; cdr3_nt: TGTGCCAGCAGTTTAGCCGGGGGCGGCTTCACTGAAGCTTTCTTT
v_call: TRBV6-5; j_call: TRBJ2-1; d_call: .; clone_size: few; cdr3_aa: CASSYSQGQYNEQFF; cdr3_nt: TGTGCCAGCAGTTACTCGCAGGGGCAATACAATGAGCAGTTCTTC
v_call: TRBV27; j_call: TRBJ2-3; d_call: .; clone_size: .; cdr3_aa: CASSPPYGSSTDTQYF; cdr3_nt: TGTGCCAGCAGTCCTCCGTACGGGTCTAGCACAGATACGCAGTATTTT
v_call: TRBV7-4; j_call: TRBJ1-2; d_call: TRBD1; clone_size: once; cdr3_aa: CASSLIGTGDVYTF; cdr3_nt: TGTGCCAGCAGCTTAATAGGGACAGGGGATGTCTACACCTTC
v_call: TRBV25-1; j_call: TRBJ2-6; d_call: .; clone_size: .; cdr3_aa: CASSGLTPLKGANVLTF; cdr3_nt: TGTGCCAGCAGTGGGCTGACACCACTAAAGGGGGCCAACGTCCTGACTTTC
v_call: TRBV7-6; j_call: TRBJ2-1; d_call: TRBD1; clone_size: .; cdr3_aa: CASSLGSSGGKFF; cdr3_nt: TGTGCCAGCAGCTTAGGGTCGTCAGGGGGCAAGTTCTTC
v_call: TRBV12-3/TRBV12-4; j_call: TRBJ1-3; d_call: .; clone_size: .; cdr3_aa: CASSFRYLENTIYF; cdr3_nt: TGTGCCAGCAGTTTCCGCTACCTGGAAAACACCATATATTTT
v_call: TRBV6-1; j_call: TRBJ2-1; d_call: .; clone_size: .; cdr3_aa: CASSEALRVRTYNEQFF; cdr3_nt: TGTGCCAGCAGTGAAGCCCTCAGGGTGAGAACCTACAATGAGCAGTTCTTC
v_call: TRBV3-1; j_call: TRBJ2-3; d_call: .; clone_size: few; cdr3_aa: CASSPKLADTQYF; cdr3_nt: TGTGCCAGCAGCCCCAAACTAGCAGATACGCAGTATTTT
v_call: TRBV12-3/TRBV12-4; j_call: TRBJ2-7; d_call: TRBD1; clone_size: .; cdr3_aa: CASSSGTGGFEQYF; cdr3_nt: TGTGCCAGCAGTTCGGGGACAGGGGGGTTTGAGCAGTACTTC
v_call: TRBV6-6; j_call: TRBJ1-1; d_call: .; clone_size: .; cdr3_aa: CASSSGHAGTEAFF; cdr3_nt: TGTGCCAGCAGTTCAGGGCACGCGGGCACTGAAGCTTTCTTT
v_call: TRBV6-5; j_call: TRBJ1-5; d_call: .; clone_size: few; cdr3_aa: CASSYYRGLGQPQHF; cdr3_nt: TGTGCCAGCAGTTACTACCGGGGGCTGGGACAGCCCCAGCATTTT
v_call: TRBV7-2; j_call: TRBJ2-1; d_call: .; clone_size: many; cdr3_aa: CASSSWGPSRNEQFF; cdr3_nt: TGTGCCAGCTCCAGCTGGGGGCCCTCGCGGAATGAGCAGTTCTTC
v_call: TRBV12-5; j_call: TRBJ2-5; d_call: .; clone_size: few; cdr3_aa: CASGEQHGGGETQYF; cdr3_nt: TGTGCTAGTGGTGAACAGCACGGGGGAGGAGAGACCCAGTACTTC
v_call: TRBV19; j_call: TRBJ1-4; d_call: .; clone_size: .; cdr3_aa: CASQRFPGKRATNEKLFF; cdr3_nt: TGTGCCAGTCAGAGATTTCCAGGGAAGAGGGCGACTAATGAAAAACTGTTTTTT
v_call: TRBV12-3/TRBV12-4; j_call: TRBJ1-2; d_call: .; clone_size: many; cdr3_aa: CASRSAWEPPGYTF; cdr3_nt: TGTGCCAGCAGATCCGCCTGGGAGCCCCCTGGCTACACCTTC
v_call: TRBV7-2; j_call: TRBJ2-2; d_call: .; clone_size: .; cdr3_aa: CASSRRTANTGELFF; cdr3_nt: TGTGCCAGCAGCCGCCGGACGGCGAACACCGGGGAGCTGTTTTTT
v_call: TRBV11-1; j_call: TRBJ1-1; d_call: .; clone_size: .; cdr3_aa: CASSLVMGQANTEAFF; cdr3_nt: TGTGCCAGCAGCTTAGTGATGGGACAAGCGAACACTGAAGCTTTCTTT
v_call: TRBV7-7; j_call: TRBJ2-1; d_call: .; clone_size: .; cdr3_aa: CASSLDINSYNEQFF; cdr3_nt: TGTGCTAGCAGCTTAGACATCAACTCCTACAATGAGCAGTTCTTC
v_call: TRBV7-8; j_call: TRBJ2-1; d_call: .; clone_size: many; cdr3_aa: CASSKGIKGEQFF; cdr3_nt: TGTGCCAGCAGCAAAGGGATCAAGGGCGAGCAGTTCTTC
v_call: TRBV12-3/TRBV12-4; j_call: TRBJ2-1; d_call: .; clone_size: .; cdr3_aa: CVSSLGVHEQFF; cdr3_nt: TGTGTCAGCAGTTTGGGGGTGCATGAGCAGTTCTTC
v_call: TRBV9; j_call: TRBJ1-1; d_call: .; clone_size: .; cdr3_aa: CASSVNSGAEAFF; cdr3_nt: TGTGCCAGCAGCGTAAACAGTGGTGCTGAAGCTTTCTTT
v_call: TRBV7-8; j_call: TRBJ2-1; d_call: .; clone_size: many; cdr3_aa: CASPRRTGNSYNEQFF; cdr3_nt: TGTGCCAGTCCCCGACGTACGGGGAACTCCTACAATGAGCAGTTCTTC
v_call: TRBV19; j_call: TRBJ1-1; d_call: .; clone_size: .; cdr3_aa: CATDQQGREAFF; cdr3_nt: TGTGCCACCGATCAACAGGGTCGTGAAGCTTTCTTT
v_call: TRBV12-3/TRBV12-4; j_call: TRBJ2-1; d_call: TRBD2; clone_size: few; cdr3_aa: CASSFYIAGGYNEQFF; cdr3_nt: TGTGCCAGCAGTTTTTACATTGCGGGGGGTTACAATGAGCAGTTCTTC